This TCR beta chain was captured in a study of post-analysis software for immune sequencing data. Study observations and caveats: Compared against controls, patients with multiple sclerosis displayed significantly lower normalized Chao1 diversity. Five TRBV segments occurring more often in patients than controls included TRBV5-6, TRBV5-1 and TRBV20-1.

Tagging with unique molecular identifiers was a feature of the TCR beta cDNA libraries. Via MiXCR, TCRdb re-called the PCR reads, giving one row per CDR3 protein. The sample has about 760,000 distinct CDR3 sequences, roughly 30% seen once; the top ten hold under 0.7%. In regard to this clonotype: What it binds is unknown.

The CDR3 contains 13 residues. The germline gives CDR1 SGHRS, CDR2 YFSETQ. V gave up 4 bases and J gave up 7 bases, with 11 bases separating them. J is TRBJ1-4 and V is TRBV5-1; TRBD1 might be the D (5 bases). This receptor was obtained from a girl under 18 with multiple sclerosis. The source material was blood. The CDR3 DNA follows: TGCGCCAGCAGCGGATCGGGGGGTGAAAAACTGTTTTTT. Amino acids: CASSGSGGEKLFF.